A single sample is the source of the 13 T cell receptor beta chains below, sequenced in a study of T-cell memory formation after mild COVID-19. TCRdb reprocessed the 5' RACE reads via MiXCR and lists one record per CDR3 protein. The sample lists 270,000 or so distinct CDR3 sequences; approximately 15% were seen once. Input material: PBMCs or a T cell subset sorted from them (not recorded which). The receptors originated from a man between 18 and 35 years old who had mild COVID-19 (a few samples of this study predate the infection). Cell type and time point are not known.

This clonotype turned up a few times. The genes are TRBV28 and TRBJ1-1, with unresolved D. Germline loops: CDR1 MDHEN, CDR2 SYDVKM. Trimming cost V 3 bases and J 8 bases, with 13 bases left between them. The CDR3 is 13 amino acids. In DNA form, the CDR3 reads TGTGCCAGCAGTTTTGCTCCGAATATCGAAGCTTTCTTT. The encoded protein is CASSFAPNIEAFF.

This clonotype was observed a handful of times. This chain joins TRBV5-1 and TRBJ2-3; 12 nucleotides match TRBD2. Germline trimming cut 3 bases from V and 5 bases from J; bases unmatched to any gene: 4. The CDR3 is made up of 15 amino acids. Germline V CDR1 and CDR2: SGHRS, YFSETQ. For the CDR3, the DNA is TGCGCCAGCAGCTCTAGCGGGGGGGCGGTAGATACGCAGTATTTT. The encoded protein is CASSSSGGAVDTQYF.

This clonotype was counted between two and nine times. The CDR3 is CASSPRQGFDTGELFF. CDR3 sequence (DNA): TGCGCCAGCAGCCCTAGACAGGGCTTTGACACCGGGGAGCTGTTTTTT. The V gene is TRBV5-1, the J gene TRBJ2-2; 7 bases match TRBD1. The CDR3 sequence is 16 residues long. V shed 4 bases and J 3 bases; nucleotides not matched to a gene: 9. The V gene's germline CDR1 is SGHRS and CDR2 YFSETQ.

The V gene is TRBV6-5, the J gene TRBJ1-3; D gene uncertain. The CDR3 contains 14 residues. CDR1 and CDR2 from the germline V gene are MNHEY and SVGAGI. Trimming removed 0 bases at V and 4 bases at J, with 7 bases between. CDR3 amino acids: CASSYSMDGNTIYF. The DNA of the CDR3 is TGTGCCAGCAGTTACTCTATGGACGGAAACACCATATATTTT.

V gene TRBV7-9 combines with J gene TRBJ2-7, with D perhaps TRBD2 (5 bases). Trimming removed 5 bases at V and 5 bases at J, with 16 bases between. In germline, CDR1 is SEHNR, CDR2 FQNEAQ (reference sequence). The CDR3 consists of 14 residues. The CDR3 sequence is CASSPLGSHNEQYV. DNA of the CDR3: TGTGCCAGCAGCCCCCTTGGGAGTCACAACGAGCAGTACGTC.

V is TRBV7-9 and J is TRBJ2-7; 10 positions match TRBD1. V shed 3 bases and J 5 bases; nucleotides not matched to a gene: 7. Germline CDR1 is SEHNR and CDR2 is FQNEAQ (reference sequence). The CDR3 consists of 15 residues. CDR3 nucleotides: TGTGCCAGCAGCTTGTCTAGGACAGGGGGTGACGAGCAGTACTTC. Translation: CASSLSRTGGDEQYF.

This clonotype has a handful of counts. V gene TRBV10-2 combines with J gene TRBJ1-1; D ambiguous. The CDR3 extends over 15 amino acids. V lost 7 bases, J lost 0 bases, and 15 bases lay in between. The germline CDR1 and CDR2 sequences are WSHSY and SAAADI. The CDR3 spells CASTRSQTVNTEAFF. In DNA, the CDR3 is TGCGCCAGCACCCGGAGCCAGACGGTGAACACTGAAGCTTTCTTT.

This clonotype has at least ten counts. The chain combines TRBV4-1 with TRBJ2-1, with D unclear. The V gene lost 1 base and the J gene lost 7 bases, with 14 bases spanning the gap. The CDR3 is 15 amino acids. Per the germline V gene, CDR1 is MGHRA and CDR2 is YSYEKL. The CDR3 DNA reads as TGCGCCAGCAGCCAAGGGCTCCTCGGTACGAATGAGCAGTTCTTC. Its protein product is CASSQGLLGTNEQFF.

This chain joins TRBV5-4 and TRBJ2-2, with TRBD1 as a possible D gene (5 bases). CDR1 and CDR2 (germline): SGHNT, YYREEE (reference sequence). The CDR3 spans 12 residues. Trimming stripped 4 bases from V and 6 bases from J, with 7 bases between. CDR3 nucleotide sequence: TGTGCCAGCAGCACAGGCCCCGGGGAGCTGTTTTTT. Translated, it gives CASSTGPGELFF.

This chain joins TRBV4-1 and TRBJ2-7; 10 nucleotides align to TRBD1. Germline trimming cut 0 bases from V and 5 bases from J; bases unmatched to any gene: 7. The CDR3 sequence is 16 residues long. The germline CDR1 and CDR2 sequences are MGHRA and YSYEKL. Written as DNA, the CDR3 is TGCGCCAGCAGCCAAGACCGGGACAGGGGAACTCACGAGCAGTACTTC. Amino acid sequence: CASSQDRDRGTHEQYF.

CDR3 sequence (DNA): TGTGCCAGCAGCCAACGACCCGGCAATAGGAATTCACCCCTCCACTTT. This encodes CASSQRPGNRNSPLHF. The chain links TRBV7-9 to TRBJ1-6; no clear D. The CDR3 loop spans 16 amino acids. Looked up from germline, CDR1 is SEHNR and CDR2 is FQNEAQ (reference sequence). The germline V and J ends were trimmed by 5 bases and 7 bases, with 18 bases remaining between them.

The J gene is TRBJ1-5, the V gene TRBV5-5, with D unclear. The CDR3 contains 15 residues. Germline CDR1 SGHKS, CDR2 YYEKEE (reference sequence). The V end lost 1 base, the J end lost 0 bases, and 8 bases lay between the germline ends. DNA of the CDR3: TGTGCCAGCAGCTTGAAACAGTATAGCAATCAGCCCCAGCATTTT. Protein product: CASSLKQYSNQPQHF.

This chain uses TRBV4-2 with TRBJ2-4, with a tentative D call TRBD1 (7 bases). This CDR3 is 11 amino acids long. Germline V gives CDR1 LGHNA, CDR2 YNFKEQ. The ends were cut back, 4 bases at V and 15 bases at J, with 13 bases in the middle. The CDR3 DNA reads TGTGCCAGCAGCCTTTACAGGGGAGGGTACTTC. Translated: CASSLYRGGYF.